The sequence of this T cell receptor (beta chain) was determined in a study of blood T cells in healthy people across ages. Study-level findings and limits: Strong correlation linked observed beta diversity and percent naive T cells.

V lost 2 bases, J lost 4 bases, and 15 bases lay in between. The CDR3 extends over 15 amino acids. Germline CDR1 is SGHNT and CDR2 is YYREEE (reference sequence). In each sample, at least 6 million PBMCs were isolated. A remark on this clonotype: Its antigen remains unknown.

For the second PCR, which ran for about 7 to 11 cycles, a sample-barcoded 5' primer and a J-beta primer mix were used. TCRdb called the 5' RACE reads again in MiXCR, with one record for every CDR3 protein. The sample contains roughly 800,000 distinct CDR3 sequences, nearly 60% of which appear only once. This sequence originates from a man under 40 in good health. The V gene is TRBV5-4, the J gene TRBJ1-1, with D possibly being TRBD1 (5 bases). The sample taken for sequencing was blood. The CDR3 loop reads CASSLGAGPSTEAFF. The CDR3 DNA reads TGTGCCAGCAGCTTAGGCGCAGGGCCGAGCACTGAAGCTTTCTTT.